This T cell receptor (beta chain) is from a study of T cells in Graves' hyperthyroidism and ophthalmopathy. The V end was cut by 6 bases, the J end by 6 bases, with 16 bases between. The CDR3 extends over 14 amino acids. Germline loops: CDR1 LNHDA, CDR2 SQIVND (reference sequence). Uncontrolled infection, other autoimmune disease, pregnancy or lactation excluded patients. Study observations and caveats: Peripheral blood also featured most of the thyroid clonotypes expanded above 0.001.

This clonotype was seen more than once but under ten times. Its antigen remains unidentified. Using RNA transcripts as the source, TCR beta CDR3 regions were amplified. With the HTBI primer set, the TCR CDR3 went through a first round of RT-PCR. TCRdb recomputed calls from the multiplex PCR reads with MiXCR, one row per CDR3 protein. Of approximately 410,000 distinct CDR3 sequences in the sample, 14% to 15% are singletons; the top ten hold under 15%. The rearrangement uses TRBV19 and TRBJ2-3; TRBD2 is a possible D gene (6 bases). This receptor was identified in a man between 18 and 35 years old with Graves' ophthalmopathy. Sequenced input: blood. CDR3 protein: CASSRRLSGDTQYF. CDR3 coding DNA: TGTGCCAGTAGCAGGAGGTTGAGCGGGGATACGCAGTATTTT.